A single sample gave rise to the 27 T cell receptor beta chains below, sequenced in a study of monozygotic twins with cystic fibrosis. Produced via immunoSEQ multiplex PCR; TCRdb's table is partial and in-frame only. The sample lists around 34,000 clones; roughly three fifths were seen once. Sequencing was carried out using blood. The receptor set was obtained from a girl between 5 and 17 years old with cystic fibrosis.

The rearrangement joins TRBV5-6 to TRBJ1-4; 9 bases align to TRBD1. Germline V lookup: CDR1 SGHDT, CDR2 YYEEEE. V lost 3 bases, J lost 6 bases, and 9 bases stayed unmatched. CDR3 length: 16 amino acids. The CDR3 nucleotides read TGTGCCAGCAGCTCAACAACAGGGGGCAGGTATGAAAAACTGTTTTTT. It codes for CASSSTTGGRYEKLFF.

The chain carries TRBV2 and TRBJ1-2, with D tentatively TRBD1 (5 bases). The CDR3 is 14 residues long. V gave up 4 bases and J gave up 5 bases, with 14 bases separating them. Germline V gene data show CDR1 as SNHLY and CDR2 as FYNNEI. The CDR3 loop is CASSGQFGTYGYTF. CDR3 nucleotide sequence: TGTGCCAGCAGTGGACAGTTCGGGACTTATGGCTACACCTTC.

In this sample, this clone turned up a few times. The chain recombines TRBV7-9 with TRBJ1-2, with D hard to call. The CDR3 loop spans 11 amino acids. Trimming shortened V by 4 bases and J by 3 bases, and 3 bases separated the two germline ends. Germline CDR1 is SEHNR and CDR2 is FQNEAQ (reference sequence). CDR3 region: CASSYDYGYTF. CDR3 coding DNA: TGTGCCAGCAGCTACGACTATGGCTACACCTTC.

This clone appeared a few times. The rearrangement joins TRBV5-1 to TRBJ2-7; 10 bases line up with TRBD1. This CDR3 is built from 13 residues. J lost 11 bases, V lost 0 bases, and 5 bases had no gene match. The germline V gene encodes CDR1 SGHRS and CDR2 YFSETQ. CDR3 amino acids: CASSLADRGREYF. CDR3 coding DNA: TGCGCCAGCAGCTTGGCCGACAGGGGGCGGGAGTACTTC.

This clone has a handful of counts. The chain links TRBV6-4 to TRBJ1-2; 8 nucleotides match TRBD1. Trimming at V came to 3 bases and at J to 0 bases, leaving 3 bases not matched to a gene. Per germline, CDR1 MRHNA and CDR2 SNTAGT. CDR3 length: 15 amino acids. CDR3 region: CASSESTGANYGYTF. Here the CDR3 DNA reads TGTGCCAGCAGTGAATCGACAGGGGCTAACTATGGCTACACCTTC.

This chain joins TRBV7-2 and TRBJ2-7, with a tentative D call TRBD2 (5 bases). V was pared by 5 bases and J by 6 bases, with 14 bases between. The CDR3 consists of 13 residues. Germline assignment: CDR1 SGHTA and CDR2 FQGNSA. CDR3 DNA: TGTGCCAGCAGCCGAACACCCGAGGGCGAGCAGTACTTC. It encodes CASSRTPEGEQYF. Supplemented by reference TRBV7-2 and TRBJ2-7, the full variable domain reads GAGVSQSPSNKVTEKGKDVELRCDPISGHTALYWYRQSLGQGLEFLIYFQGNSAPDKSGLPSDRFSAERTGGSVSTLTIQRTQQEDSAVYLCASSRTPEGEQYFGPGTRLTVT.

The chain links TRBV18 to TRBJ2-7; D is perhaps TRBD2 (5 bases). Germline CDR1 is KGHSH and CDR2 is LQKENI. The CDR3 consists of 14 residues. V lost 2 bases and J lost 2, with 10 bases in between. CDR3 in amino acids: CASSPGRRTYEQYF. CDR3 coding DNA: TGTGCCAGCTCACCAGGGAGAAGGACCTACGAGCAGTACTTC.

This sequence joins TRBV5-1 and TRBJ2-2; 8 nucleotides align to TRBD2. Looked up from germline, CDR1 is SGHRS and CDR2 is YFSETQ. Trimming at V came to 5 bases and at J to 5 bases, leaving 5 bases not matched to a gene. This CDR3 contains 14 residues. CDR3 in amino acids: CASRAGVMTGELFF. Written as DNA, the CDR3 is TGCGCCAGCAGAGCGGGAGTGATGACCGGGGAGCTGTTTTTT.

The J gene is TRBJ2-7, the V gene TRBV25-1; no clear D gene. Germline CDR1 MGHDK, CDR2 SYGVNS. The CDR3 has 13 residues. With 1 base removed from V and 3 bases from J, the gap between germline ends came to 7 bases. CDR3 coding DNA: TGTGCCAGCAGTGAATTTGGCAGCTACGAGCAGTACTTC. Its protein is CASSEFGSYEQYF.

V and J are TRBV29-1 and TRBJ2-1; 7 nucleotides agree with TRBD2. V trimming: 6 bases; J trimming: 1 base; junction bases outside the gene matches: 3. The CDR3 is 13 amino acids. Germline assignment: CDR1 SQVTM and CDR2 ANQGSEA. The CDR3 DNA reads as TGCAGCGTAGGACTAGGGTCCTACAATGAGCAGTTCTTC. Translating gives CSVGLGSYNEQFF.

This clone was seen just once. J is TRBJ2-1 and V is TRBV28, with 8 positions matching TRBD2. With 6 bases clipped from V and 1 base from J, the junction kept 5 bases outside the gene matches. The CDR3 runs 15 residues. CDR1 MDHEN and CDR2 SYDVKM come from the germline V gene. Here the CDR3 reads CASRLSGSSYNEQFF. Here the CDR3 DNA reads TGTGCCAGCAGATTAAGCGGGAGTTCCTACAATGAGCAGTTCTTC.

The chain joins TRBV9 to TRBJ2-1, with 12 bases identical to TRBD2. V shed 5 bases and J 3 bases; nucleotides not matched to a gene: 15. In germline, CDR1 is SGDLS, CDR2 YYNGEE. This CDR3 comprises 19 residues. CDR3 region: CASSSPSGTSGLHYNEQFF. DNA for the CDR3: TGTGCCAGCAGTTCTCCCTCCGGGACTAGCGGGTTACACTACAATGAGCAGTTCTTC. The full variable domain, completed using reference TRBV9 and TRBJ2-1, is DSGVTQTPKHLITATGQRVTLRCSPRSGDLSVYWYQQSLDQGLQFLIQYYNGEERAKGNILERFSAQQFPDLHSELNLSSLELGDSALYFCASSSPSGTSGLHYNEQFFGPGTRLTVL.

V is TRBV7-8 and J is TRBJ2-5, with D maybe TRBD2 (7 bases). CDR3 length: 15 residues. In germline, CDR1 is SGHVS, CDR2 FQNEAQ. V gave up 4 bases and J gave up 4 bases, with 16 bases separating them. The CDR3 coding sequence is TGTGCCAGCAGCTATAGGGGGGAGGGGATAGAGACCCAGTACTTC. Protein sequence: CASSYRGEGIETQYF.

The chain couples TRBV4-1 to TRBJ2-4, with 7 bases identical to TRBD1. CDR1 is MGHRA and CDR2 is YSYEKL in the germline V gene. The CDR3 runs to 15 residues. The junction had 6 bases not matched to a gene; V was cut back by 6 bases and J by 1 base. The CDR3 bases are TGCGCCAGCAGTCATATGGACAGGGCCAAAAACATTCAGTACTTC. Protein sequence: CASSHMDRAKNIQYF.

The V and J genes are TRBV7-9 and TRBJ1-4, with 7 positions matching TRBD1. The germline gives CDR1 SEHNR, CDR2 FQNEAQ (reference sequence). The CDR3 is 14 amino acids. The V gene end was trimmed by 5 bases and the J gene end by 8 bases; junction bases not matched to a gene: 8. For the CDR3, the DNA is TGTGCCAGCAGCCAAACAGGGGAGATGGAAAAACTGTTTTTT. It encodes CASSQTGEMEKLFF.

The chain is built from TRBV7-2 and TRBJ2-1; weak D call: TRBD1 (6 bases). Trimming left V 1 base short and J 10 bases short, with 14 bases between. This CDR3 contains 14 residues. CDR1 and CDR2 from the germline V gene are SGHTA and FQGNSA. The CDR3 bases are TGTGCCAGCAGCTTAGGCCAGGGGTATCGGGAGCAGTTCTTC. Amino acids: CASSLGQGYREQFF. Looking up the rest from reference TRBV7-2 and TRBJ2-1 gives the full variable domain: GAGVSQSPSNKVTEKGKDVELRCDPISGHTALYWYRQSLGQGLEFLIYFQGNSAPDKSGLPSDRFSAERTGGSVSTLTIQRTQQEDSAVYLCASSLGQGYREQFFGPGTRLTVL.

The gene calls are TRBV4-3 and TRBJ1-1, with D possibly matching TRBD1 (6 bases). The V gene lost 3 bases and the J gene lost 1 base, with 12 bases spanning the gap. The CDR3 totals 15 residues. CDR1 and CDR2 (germline): LGHNA, YSLEER. The CDR3 sequence: CASSQDMGANTEAFF. As DNA, the CDR3 is TGCGCCAGCAGCCAGGATATGGGGGCGAACACTGAAGCTTTCTTT.

The V gene is TRBV9, the J gene TRBJ2-1; D is possibly TRBD1 or TRBD2 (5 bases each). Trimming stripped 6 bases from V and 2 bases from J, with 18 bases between. CDR1 SGDLS and CDR2 YYNGEE come from the germline V gene. This CDR3 is built from 16 residues. CDR3 residues: CASNRIEGSPYNEQFF. CDR3 DNA sequence: TGTGCCAGCAACAGGATTGAGGGTAGTCCCTACAATGAGCAGTTCTTC. Together with reference TRBV9 and TRBJ2-1, the CDR3 gives the full variable domain: DSGVTQTPKHLITATGQRVTLRCSPRSGDLSVYWYQQSLDQGLQFLIQYYNGEERAKGNILERFSAQQFPDLHSELNLSSLELGDSALYFCASNRIEGSPYNEQFFGPGTRLTVL.

The rearrangement uses TRBV7-9 and TRBJ2-1, with D unclear. The CDR3 is 13 residues long. Germline CDR1 is SEHNR and CDR2 is FQNEAQ (reference sequence). Trimming removed 0 bases from V and 14 bases from J, with 14 bases in between. Here the CDR3 reads CASSLAETRVKFF. The DNA of the CDR3 is TGTGCCAGCAGCTTAGCGGAAACGAGAGTCAAGTTCTTC.

This chain connects TRBV9 to TRBJ2-7, with a possible D match to TRBD2 (5 bases). The length of the CDR3 is 13 residues. Germline V gives CDR1 SGDLS, CDR2 YYNGEE. V was cut by 0 bases and J by 7 bases, with 11 bases left in between. CDR3 loop: CASSVDLAGEQYF. CDR3 in DNA: TGTGCCAGCAGCGTAGACCTAGCTGGTGAGCAGTACTTC.

This chain uses TRBV2 with TRBJ2-5; 14 nucleotides line up with TRBD2. Germline V gene data show CDR1 as SNHLY and CDR2 as FYNNEI. V was pared by 5 bases and J by 1 base, with 15 bases of the junction left unmatched. The CDR3 consists of 20 residues. DNA of the CDR3: TGTGCCAGCAGTAAGAGAGCCCCGGGACTAGCGGGAGAGTTCCAAGAGACCCAGTACTTC. Protein product: CASSKRAPGLAGEFQETQYF.

This chain joins TRBV6-5 and TRBJ1-1; 7 bases align to TRBD1. Germline V lookup: CDR1 MNHEY, CDR2 SVGAGI. Unmatched junction bases numbered 3, after V lost 5 bases and J lost 9 bases. This CDR3 region has 11 residues. The CDR3 DNA reads TGTGCCAGCAGTGGACAGGCTCAAGCTTTCTTT. Translation: CASSGQAQAFF.

The chain employs TRBV5-1 and TRBJ2-2; TRBD2 aligns across 13 bases. The CDR3 is made up of 16 amino acids. J was trimmed by 7 bases and V by 1 base; bases with no gene match: 4. Germline assignment: CDR1 SGHRS and CDR2 YFSETQ. The CDR3 sequence: CASSLRLAGGIGELFF. The CDR3 nucleotides are TGCGCCAGCAGCTTGAGACTAGCGGGAGGAATCGGGGAGCTGTTTTTT. The entire variable domain, with the rest obtained from reference TRBV5-1 and TRBJ2-2, is as follows: KAGVTQTPRYLIKTRGQQVTLSCSPISGHRSVSWYQQTPGQGLQFLFEYFSETQRNKGNFPGRFSGRQFSNSRSEMNVSTLELGDSALYLCASSLRLAGGIGELFFGEGSRLTVL.

In DNA, the CDR3 is TGCGCCAGCAGCTTGGCCGGGACTAGCATATCCTACAATGAGCAGTTCTTC. It yields the protein CASSLAGTSISYNEQFF. The chain couples TRBV5-1 to TRBJ2-1, with 9 bases fitting TRBD2. The CDR3 spans 17 residues. CDR1 and CDR2 (germline): SGHRS, YFSETQ. V was pared by 0 bases and J by 1 base, with 5 bases of the junction left unmatched.

CDR3 loop: CAWSPPRDPPETQYF. The CDR3 DNA reads TGTGCCTGGAGTCCTCCCAGGGATCCTCCAGAGACCCAGTACTTC. V gene TRBV30 combines with J gene TRBJ2-5; TRBD1 might be the D (5 bases). The germline V and J ends were trimmed by 2 bases and 4 bases, with 17 bases remaining between them. This CDR3 is built from 15 residues. Per the germline V gene, CDR1 is GTSNPN and CDR2 is SVGIG (reference sequence).

The chain employs TRBV4-1 and TRBJ2-3; 8 bases map to TRBD2. Germline V gene lookup returns CDR1 MGHRA and CDR2 YSYEKL. There are 15 residues in the CDR3. Unmatched junction bases numbered 9, after V lost 6 bases and J lost 4 bases. The CDR3 here is CASSKTGTRADTQYF. The CDR3 region has the DNA TGCGCCAGCAGTAAAACCGGGACTAGGGCAGATACGCAGTATTTT.

V usage is TRBV14 and J usage is TRBJ2-3; D ambiguous. CDR1 and CDR2 from the germline V gene are SGHDN and FVKESK. The CDR3 length is 18 residues. V lost 0 bases and J lost 0, with 16 bases in between. In DNA form, the CDR3 reads TGTGCCAGCAGCCAAGATTGGTTGACGGCACGAAGCACAGATACGCAGTATTTT. Encoded protein: CASSQDWLTARSTDTQYF.